This TCR beta chain was identified during a study of T cell changes during pregnancy in multiple sclerosis. V shed 4 bases, J shed 2 bases, and the junction held 6 bases outside the gene matches. The CDR3 runs to 15 residues. Germline values: CDR1 LGHNA, CDR2 YSLEER. TCRdb's copy holds only in-frame clones and misses some; the assay was immunoSEQ multiplex PCR. The repertoire holds about 44,000 clones, with roughly nine tenths as singletons. This specimen consisted of CD4+ T cells from peripheral blood mononuclear cells, obtained in the first trimester of pregnancy. This receptor was obtained from a female donor with multiple sclerosis, enrolled in a pregnancy study. The V gene is TRBV4-3, the J gene TRBJ2-3; 7 bases match TRBD2. CDR3 protein: CASSPGGSATDTQYF. CDR3 DNA sequence: TGCGCCAGCAGCCCAGGCGGGAGTGCCACAGATACGCAGTATTTT.